The 11 T cell receptor beta chains reported below all come from one sample, sequenced in a study of blood T cells in healthy people across ages. A second PCR, run for roughly 7 to 12 cycles, used a sample-barcoded 5' primer plus a J-beta primer mix. MiXCR was run by TCRdb on the 5' RACE reads, yielding one entry per CDR3 protein. The table has 710,000 or so distinct CDR3 sequences, 22% seen once. The sequencing sample was made of blood. All receptors derive from a man aged 70-80 years in good health.

This clonotype was detected ten times or more. This chain connects TRBV15 to TRBJ1-2; D call uncertain. Germline CDR1 reads LNHNV; CDR2 reads YYDKDF (reference sequence). The CDR3 is 15 amino acids. V dropped 4 bases and J dropped 0 bases, with 12 bases sitting between them. Written as DNA, the CDR3 is TGTGCCACCAGCACAAGGGAGACTGCTAACTATGGCTACACCTTC. It translates to CATSTRETANYGYTF.

The gene calls are TRBV20-1 and TRBJ1-1; a possible D gene is TRBD1 (5 bases). V lost 1 base to trimming and J lost 1 base, with 16 bases between them. Germline V gene data show CDR1 as DFQATT and CDR2 as SNEGSKA (reference sequence). This CDR3 region has 16 residues. In DNA form, the CDR3 reads TGCAGTGCTAGAGCCTCGGGGGGACTCCGGAACACTGAAGCTTTCTTT. Amino acid sequence: CSARASGGLRNTEAFF.

This clonotype was seen repeatedly, ten times or more. This chain joins TRBV7-9 and TRBJ1-6; D unclear. This CDR3 region has 11 residues. Trimming stripped 3 bases from V and 8 bases from J, with 2 bases between. The V gene's germline CDR1 is SEHNR and CDR2 FQNEAQ (reference sequence). The CDR3 DNA reads as TGTGCCAGCAGCTTGGATTCACCCCTCCACTTT. Translating it yields CASSLDSPLHF.

The J gene is TRBJ2-3, the V gene TRBV20-1; 10 positions agree with TRBD2. The length of the CDR3 is 15 residues. Germline CDR1 and CDR2: DFQATT and SNEGSKA (reference sequence). The V and J ends lost 0 bases and 1 base, in that order; junction bases with no gene match: 1. The CDR3: CSARDGTSGTDTQYF. CDR3 nucleotide sequence: TGCAGTGCTAGAGACGGGACTAGCGGCACAGATACGCAGTATTTT.

The chain couples TRBV25-1 to TRBJ2-6; D uncertain. The germline V gene encodes CDR1 MGHDK and CDR2 SYGVNS. The V end lost 1 base, the J end lost 0 bases, and 4 bases lay between the germline ends. The CDR3 totals 15 residues. The CDR3 region is CASSEWRSGANVLTF. The CDR3 DNA reads as TGTGCCAGCAGTGAATGGCGCTCTGGGGCCAACGTCCTGACTTTC.

On this clonotype itself: A much larger clonotype is one base distant, so this may be a read error. The chain uses TRBV7-9 and TRBJ2-5; D is unclear. The CDR3 loop spans 13 amino acids. Germline V lookup: CDR1 SEHNR, CDR2 FQNEAQ (reference sequence). CDR3 coding DNA: TGTGCCAGCAGCCTGGACCTCCAAGAGACCCCGTACTTC. Amino acids: CASSLDLQETPYF. Full variable domain (remainder filled in from reference TRBV7-9 and TRBJ2-5): DTGVSQNPRHKITKRGQNVTFRCDPISEHNRLYWYRQTLGQGPEFLTYFQNEAQLEKSRLLSDRFSAERPKGSFSTLEIQRTEQGDSAMYLCASSLDLQETPYFGPGTRLLVL.

This clonotype appeared a few times. The chain joins TRBV20-1 to TRBJ2-3; TRBD1 aligns across 9 bases. Per the germline V gene, CDR1 is DFQATT and CDR2 is SNEGSKA (reference sequence). Trimming took 5 bases from V and 4 from J; bases not matched to a gene: 10. There are 15 residues in the CDR3. As DNA, the CDR3 is TGCAGTGCTTCCTGGAACAGGGGGCACCCAGATACGCAGTATTTT. Its protein is CSASWNRGHPDTQYF.

This clonotype showed up many times. The V call is TRBV7-2, the J call TRBJ2-7, with D tentatively TRBD1 or TRBD2 (6 bases each). V shed 3 bases and J shed 4 bases, with 10 bases lying between them. The length of the CDR3 is 13 residues. CDR1 SGHTA and CDR2 FQGNSA come from the germline V gene. The CDR3 loop is CASSFRGPYEQYF. Here the CDR3 DNA reads TGTGCCAGCAGCTTCCGGGGGCCGTACGAGCAGTACTTC.

This clonotype was found a few times. V and J are TRBV2 and TRBJ2-7; TRBD1 agrees at 9 bases. The J call may not be correct, given that the DNA end is closer to TRBJ2-5. Germline CDR1 and CDR2: SNHLY and FYNNEI. The length of the CDR3 is 18 residues. The CDR3 reads CASSAIPGQGRAQETQYF. For the CDR3, the DNA is TGTGCCAGCAGTGCTATCCCGGGACAGGGTAGGGCCCAAGAGACCCAGTACTTC.

This chain uses TRBV6-1 with TRBJ2-7; D is undetermined. There are 13 residues in the CDR3. The V gene's germline CDR1 is MNHNS and CDR2 SASEGT. V was clipped by 2 bases and J by 3 bases, with 8 bases between them. The CDR3 nucleotides are TGTGCCAGCAGTGAATTTTCAAACTACGAGCAGTACTTC. It specifies CASSEFSNYEQYF.

V usage is TRBV18 and J usage is TRBJ2-1, with TRBD1 matching over 8 bases. This CDR3 spans 17 amino acids. CDR1 and CDR2 (germline): KGHSH, LQKENI. The J segment lost 6 bases and the V segment lost 1 base, leaving 11 bases of the junction unmatched. The CDR3 DNA follows: TGTGCCAGCTCACCACGGGCAGGGGGCGACTTACTCAATGAGCAGTTCTTC. Translation gives CASSPRAGGDLLNEQFF.